The sequence of this T cell receptor (beta chain) was determined in a study of siplizumab effects on memory and regulatory T cells. Libraries were prepared by immunoSEQ multiplex PCR; TCRdb keeps only in-frame clonotypes and omits some of them. The sample holds about 110,000 clones, roughly 90% seen once. The TCR comes from a human donor in good health. Sample: CD4+ T cells sorted from blood.

In DNA form, the CDR3 reads TGTGCCAGCAGCGCCCTCGGGGTAACCCAGTACTTC. Translation: CASSALGVTQYF. The chain uses TRBV7-9 and TRBJ2-5; possibly TRBD2 for D (5 bases). V lost 5 bases, J lost 8 bases, and 12 bases lay in between. The length of the CDR3 is 12 residues. From germline, CDR1 is SEHNR and CDR2 FQNEAQ (reference sequence).